This T cell receptor (beta chain) was profiled in a study of OX40 agonist ivuxolimab in advanced cancers. For the study at large: Those enrolled were approximately 78% male, with a mean age of 60 years and ages from roughly 23 to 79.

Trimming pared 2 bases from V and 13 bases from J, leaving 20 bases between. This CDR3 comprises 14 residues. The germline CDR1 and CDR2 sequences are LNHDA and SQIVND (reference sequence). Profiled with immunoSEQ multiplex PCR; TCRdb holds only in-frame clones, not every one. The sample holds approximately 100,000 clones, roughly 88% seen once. This sequence joins TRBV19 and TRBJ1-2; tentatively, D is TRBD1 (5 bases). The clonotype originates from an adult with an advanced solid tumor such as melanoma, head and neck, liver or kidney cancer. Sequencing was performed on CD4+ or CD8+ T cells sorted from blood, taken in a trial of the OX40 agonist ivuxolimab. DNA for the CDR3: TGTGCCAGTAGTATAAGGTGGCGAGGGGCCGTAACCACCTTC. Residues: CASSIRWRGAVTTF.